This T cell receptor beta chain was captured by sequencing in a study of shared clonotypes between healthy human individuals. Healthy adults negative for HIV, lacking recent acute infections or vaccinations, served as donors. Method: immunoSEQ multiplex PCR; TCRdb's copy keeps in-frame clones and lacks some. The sample lists around 2.3 million clones, nearly 97% occurring once. In germline, CDR1 is MGHRA, CDR2 YSYEKL. J lost 4 bases, V lost 8 bases, and 6 bases had no gene match. The CDR3 loop spans 14 amino acids. The sequenced sample consisted of naive CD4+ T cells sorted from blood. Subset in this sample: CD45RA+ positively selected. The chain uses TRBV4-1 and TRBJ1-4; 8 nucleotides agree with TRBD1. The receptor comes from a man aged 18 to 30 in good health. CDR3 DNA: TGCGCCAGCCAGACAGGGGAGGGTAATGAAAAACTGTTTTTT. Residues: CASQTGEGNEKLFF.